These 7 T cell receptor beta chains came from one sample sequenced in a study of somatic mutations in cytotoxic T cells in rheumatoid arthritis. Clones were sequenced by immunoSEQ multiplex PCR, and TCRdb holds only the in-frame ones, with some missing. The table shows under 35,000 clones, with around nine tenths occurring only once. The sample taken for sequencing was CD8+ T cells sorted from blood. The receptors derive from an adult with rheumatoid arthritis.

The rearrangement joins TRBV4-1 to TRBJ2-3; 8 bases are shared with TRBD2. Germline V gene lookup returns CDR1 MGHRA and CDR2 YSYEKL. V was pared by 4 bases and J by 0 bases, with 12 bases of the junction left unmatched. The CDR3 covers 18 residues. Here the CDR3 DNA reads TGCGCCAGCAGCCGCCAGGGAGCTAGCGGGTATAGCACAGATACGCAGTATTTT. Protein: CASSRQGASGYSTDTQYF.

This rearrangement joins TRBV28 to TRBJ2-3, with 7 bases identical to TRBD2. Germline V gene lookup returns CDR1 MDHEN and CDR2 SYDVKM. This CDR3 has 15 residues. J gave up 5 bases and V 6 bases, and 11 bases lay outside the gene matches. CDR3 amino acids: CASSRRGREKDTQYF. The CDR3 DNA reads TGTGCCAGCAGCCGCCGGGGGAGGGAAAAAGATACGCAGTATTTT.

The CDR3: CASSSYRASYEQYF. The CDR3 nucleotides are TGTGCCAGCAGTTCGTACAGGGCCTCCTACGAGCAGTACTTC. The V and J genes are TRBV27 and TRBJ2-7; a possible D gene is TRBD1 (6 bases). The CDR3 is made up of 14 amino acids. V shed 4 bases and J shed 0 bases, with 10 bases lying between them. The germline CDR1 and CDR2 sequences are MNHEY and SMNVEV (reference sequence).

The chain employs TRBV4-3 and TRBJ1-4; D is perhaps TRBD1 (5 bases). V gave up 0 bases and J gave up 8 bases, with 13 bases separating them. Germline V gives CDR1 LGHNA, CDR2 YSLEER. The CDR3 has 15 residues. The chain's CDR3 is CASSQDEQGSEKLFF. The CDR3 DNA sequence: TGCGCCAGCAGCCAAGACGAGCAGGGAAGCGAAAAACTGTTTTTT.

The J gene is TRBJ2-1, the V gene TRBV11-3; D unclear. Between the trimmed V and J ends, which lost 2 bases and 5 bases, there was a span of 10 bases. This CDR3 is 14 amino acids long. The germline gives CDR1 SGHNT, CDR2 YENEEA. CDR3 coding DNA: TGTGCCAGCAGCTTACCCGACACGAACAATGAGCAGTTCTTC. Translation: CASSLPDTNNEQFF.

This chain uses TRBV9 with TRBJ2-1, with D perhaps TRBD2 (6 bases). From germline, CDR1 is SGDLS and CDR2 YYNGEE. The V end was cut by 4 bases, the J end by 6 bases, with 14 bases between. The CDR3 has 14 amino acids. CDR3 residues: CASSPPLAPNEQFF. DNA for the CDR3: TGTGCCAGCAGCCCCCCTCTAGCGCCCAATGAGCAGTTCTTC.

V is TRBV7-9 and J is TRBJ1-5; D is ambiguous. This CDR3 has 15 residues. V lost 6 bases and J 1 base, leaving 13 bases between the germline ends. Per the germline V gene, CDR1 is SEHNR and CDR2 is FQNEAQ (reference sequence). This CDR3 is CASSSTNTSNQPQHF. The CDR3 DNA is TGTGCCAGCAGTAGCACGAATACAAGCAATCAGCCCCAGCATTTT.